Sequencing of this T cell receptor beta chain was carried out in a study of CD8 T cells in ankylosing spondylitis. Remarks on this clonotype: No antigen is known for it.

Study conclusions and caveats: Reportedly, significant enrichment of disease-linked clones occurred in matched ankylosing spondylitis synovial fluid. Several highly homologous variants made up a TCR beta motif that seemed to typify ankylosing spondylitis blood. Earlier literature documents some of the motif variants in reactive arthritis synovial fluid and blood.

CDR3 length equals 17 residues. J was trimmed by 4 bases and V by 4 bases; bases with no gene match: 14. Germline V CDR1 and CDR2: SGHAT, FQDESV (reference sequence). Construction of TCR beta libraries was performed using quantitative 5'-RACE with molecular barcodes. TCRdb re-called the 5' RACE reads through MiXCR, storing one row per CDR3 protein. The table shows hundreds of thousands of distinct CDR3 sequences, with 10% to 15% occurring only once. Input material: blood, either unsorted or a sorted T cell fraction (not recorded which). This TCR derives from a male donor with ankylosing spondylitis. This sequence joins TRBV11-1 and TRBJ1-2, with 8 positions matching TRBD1. CDR3 region: CASSSRDRRIGSYGYTF. CDR3 nucleotide sequence: TGTGCCAGCAGCTCCCGGGACAGGAGAATCGGAAGCTATGGCTACACCTTC.